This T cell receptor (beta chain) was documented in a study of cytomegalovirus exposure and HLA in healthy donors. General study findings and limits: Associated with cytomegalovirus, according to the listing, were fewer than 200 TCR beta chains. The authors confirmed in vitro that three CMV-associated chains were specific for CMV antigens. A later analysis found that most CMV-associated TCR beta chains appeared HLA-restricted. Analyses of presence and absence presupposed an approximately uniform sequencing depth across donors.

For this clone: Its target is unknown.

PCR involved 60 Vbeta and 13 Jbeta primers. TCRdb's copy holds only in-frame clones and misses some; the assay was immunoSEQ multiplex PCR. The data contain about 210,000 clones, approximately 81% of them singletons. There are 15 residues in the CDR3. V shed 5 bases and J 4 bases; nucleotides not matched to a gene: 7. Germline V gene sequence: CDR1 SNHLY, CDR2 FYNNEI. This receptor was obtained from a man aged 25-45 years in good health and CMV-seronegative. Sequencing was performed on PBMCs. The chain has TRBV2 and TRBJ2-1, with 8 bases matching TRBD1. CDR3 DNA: TGTGCCAGCAGTTCGGACAGGGCGACTTACAATGAGCAGTTCTTC. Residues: CASSSDRATYNEQFF.